Presented here are 29 T cell receptor beta chains from one specimen sequenced in a study of blood T cell repertoires in COVID-19. TCRdb keeps only in-frame clones here, not all; method: immunoSEQ multiplex PCR. Seen here are some 150,000 clones, roughly 87% observed once, and the top ten hold less than 1.5%. Sample: PBMCs or T cells enriched from blood (not recorded which). These receptors came from a human donor with acute COVID-19. The donor label of this sample is uncertain.

The chain uses TRBV19 and TRBJ2-7, with 8 bases lining up with TRBD1. CDR1 is LNHDA and CDR2 is SQIVND in the germline V gene (reference sequence). CDR3 size: 15 residues. V shed 6 bases and J 3 bases; nucleotides not matched to a gene: 10. Here the CDR3 DNA reads TGTGCCAGTAGAAATGTGGACAGGGTAAGCTACGAGCAGTACTTC. Its protein is CASRNVDRVSYEQYF.

This clone was counted only a few times. The chain links TRBV19 to TRBJ2-7; D may be TRBD2 (6 bases). Germline V gene data show CDR1 as LNHDA and CDR2 as SQIVND (reference sequence). Trimming removed 3 bases from V and 6 bases from J, with 15 bases in between. CDR3 length: 14 amino acids. This chain's CDR3 is CASSMAGYASEQYF. Here the CDR3 DNA reads TGTGCCAGTAGTATGGCGGGGTATGCCTCCGAGCAGTACTTC.

The J gene is TRBJ2-7, the V gene TRBV4-1, with 9 bases lining up with TRBD2. The germline gives CDR1 MGHRA, CDR2 YSYEKL. J gave up 5 bases and V 0 bases, and 11 bases lay outside the gene matches. The CDR3 contains 17 residues. CDR3 sequence: CASSQDVISGGGDEQYF. The CDR3 DNA follows: TGCGCCAGCAGCCAAGATGTTATTAGCGGGGGAGGTGACGAGCAGTACTTC.

CDR3 nucleotide sequence: TGTGCCAGCAGCTTAGTGGCCAACGAGCAGTACTTC. This translates into CASSLVANEQYF. This chain uses TRBV13 with TRBJ2-7; unclear D gene. V was shortened by 1 base and J by 5 bases, with 6 bases between the two germline ends. The CDR3 runs 12 residues. Germline V gives CDR1 PRHDT, CDR2 FYEKMQ (reference sequence).

The rearrangement uses TRBV18 and TRBJ2-7, with 10 nucleotides matching TRBD1. Looked up from germline, CDR1 is KGHSH and CDR2 is LQKENI. The trim removed 5 bases at V and 4 bases at J, leaving 5 bases unmatched. The CDR3 has 14 amino acids. CDR3 protein: CASSSTGGSYEQYF. CDR3 DNA sequence: TGTGCCAGCTCATCGACAGGGGGCTCGTACGAGCAGTACTTC. The full variable domain, its missing parts supplied by reference TRBV18 and TRBJ2-7, is NAGVMQNPRHLVRRRGQEARLRCSPMKGHSHVYWYRQLPEEGLKFMVYLQKENIIDESGMPKERFSAEFPKEGPSILRIQQVVRGDSAAYFCASSSTGGSYEQYFGPGTRLTVT.

The J gene is TRBJ1-2, the V gene TRBV6-5; 8 bases map to TRBD1. The CDR3 loop spans 15 amino acids. Trimming at V came to 5 bases and at J to 4 bases, leaving 9 bases not matched to a gene. CDR1 MNHEY and CDR2 SVGAGI come from the germline V gene. The CDR3 reads CASSHLKGQVYGYTF. CDR3 nucleotide sequence: TGTGCCAGCAGTCACCTTAAGGGACAGGTCTATGGCTACACCTTC.

The J gene is TRBJ2-7, the V gene TRBV29-1; perhaps TRBD2 as D (5 bases). CDR1 SQVTM and CDR2 ANQGSEA come from the germline V gene. CDR3 length: 13 residues. Trimming took off 0 bases at V and 5 bases at J, with 11 bases between the two ends. The CDR3: CSVEEVASNEQYF. The CDR3, as DNA: TGCAGCGTTGAAGAGGTAGCGAGCAACGAGCAGTACTTC.

With respect to this clone: This sample includes further DNA sequences coding for the same CDR3. This sequence joins TRBV12-3 or TRBV12-4 and TRBJ2-3; D is uncertain. The length of the CDR3 is 12 residues. Between the trimmed V and J ends, which lost 6 bases and 2 bases, there was a span of 6 bases. CDR3 sequence reads: CASSPITDTQYF. The CDR3 nucleotides read TGTGCCAGCAGCCCTATCACAGATACGCAGTATTTT.

This chain joins TRBV6-5 and TRBJ2-5; a weak D match, TRBD2 (6 bases). Germline loops: CDR1 MNHEY, CDR2 SVGAGI. V was cut by 6 bases and J by 4 bases, with 15 bases left in between. This CDR3 has 14 amino acids. The CDR3 DNA is TGTGCCAGCAGATGGACCCCGGAGGGAGAGACCCAGTACTTC. Its protein is CASRWTPEGETQYF.

The gene calls are TRBV21-1 and TRBJ1-1; TRBD1, the D gene given by the table, was not confirmed from the DNA. TRBV21-1 is given as a pseudogene. This CDR3 is built from 16 residues. Here the CDR3 reads CASSKGPTGRNTEAFF. CDR3 DNA sequence: TGTGCCAGCAGCAAAGGCCCGACAGGGCGGAACACTGAAGCTTTCTTT.

This rearrangement joins TRBV19 to TRBJ1-1, with D perhaps TRBD1 (5 bases). This CDR3 comprises 14 residues. V lost 1 base to trimming and J lost 1 base, with 7 bases between them. Germline CDR1 reads LNHDA; CDR2 reads SQIVND (reference sequence). DNA of the CDR3: TGTGCCAGTAGTATAGCCACAGGGAACACTGAAGCTTTCTTT. Protein sequence: CASSIATGNTEAFF.

This rearrangement joins TRBV7-2 to TRBJ1-2; D possibly corresponds to TRBD1 (5 bases). This CDR3 comprises 15 residues. Germline V gene data show CDR1 as SGHTA and CDR2 as FQGNSA. Trimming took off 1 base at V and 5 bases at J, with 14 bases between the two ends. The CDR3 loop reads CASSLDRIGGYGYTF. CDR3 nucleotides: TGTGCCAGCAGCTTAGACAGGATAGGAGGGTATGGCTACACCTTC.

The chain carries TRBV3-1 (or the pseudogene TRBV3-2) and TRBJ2-7; 10 bases map to TRBD1. V lost 4 bases to trimming and J lost 1 base; unmatched junction nucleotides: 4. CDR1 is LGHDT and CDR2 is YNNKEL in the germline V gene (reference sequence). This CDR3 comprises 15 residues. CDR3 DNA sequence: TGTGCCAGCAGCCGAGGGACAGGGGCTTCCTACGAGCAGTACTTC. Its protein is CASSRGTGASYEQYF.

The V and J genes are TRBV5-8 and TRBJ1-1; D remains ambiguous. This CDR3 comprises 14 residues. Germline V gene lookup returns CDR1 SGHTS and CDR2 YDEGEE. Trimming cost V 2 bases and J 3 bases, with 11 bases left between them. CDR3 residues: CASSFRDRDTEAFF. CDR3 DNA: TGTGCCAGCAGCTTCCGGGATAGGGACACTGAAGCTTTCTTT. Drawing the rest from reference TRBV5-8 and TRBJ1-1, the complete variable domain is EAGVTQSPTHLIKTRGQQATLRCSPISGHTSVYWYQQALGLGLQFLLWYDEGEERNRGNFPPRFSGRQFPNYSSELNVNALELEDSALYLCASSFRDRDTEAFFGQGTRLTVV.

CDR3 sequence (DNA): TGTGCCAGCAGCGTAGGCAATCGGTTCTACGAGCAGTACTTC. This encodes CASSVGNRFYEQYF. The V gene is TRBV9, the J gene TRBJ2-7; D not certain. CDR3 size: 14 residues. Looked up from germline, CDR1 is SGDLS and CDR2 is YYNGEE. Trimming took 0 bases from V and 3 from J, leaving 10 bases between them.

The rearrangement joins TRBV9 to TRBJ1-1; a weak D match, TRBD1 (5 bases). The CDR3 has 13 residues. V was shortened by 1 base and J by 3 bases, with 7 bases between the two germline ends. CDR1 is SGDLS and CDR2 is YYNGEE in the germline V gene. The CDR3 is CASSVLTDTEAFF. Written as DNA, the CDR3 is TGTGCCAGCAGCGTATTGACAGACACTGAAGCTTTCTTT. Variable domain in full (rest from reference TRBV9 and TRBJ1-1): DSGVTQTPKHLITATGQRVTLRCSPRSGDLSVYWYQQSLDQGLQFLIQYYNGEERAKGNILERFSAQQFPDLHSELNLSSLELGDSALYFCASSVLTDTEAFFGQGTRLTVV.

This clone was detected once. CDR3 in DNA: TGTGCCAGCGGGTGGTTGGACAGGAAAAATCAGCCCCAGCATTTT. It is translated as CASGWLDRKNQPQHF. The J gene is TRBJ1-5, the V gene TRBV2, with TRBD1 identical over 7 bases. V dropped 8 bases and J dropped 4; count of bases not matched to a gene: 11. The V gene's germline CDR1 is SNHLY and CDR2 FYNNEI. The CDR3 runs to 15 residues.

The genes are TRBV5-1 and TRBJ2-7; TRBD1 agrees at 7 bases. The V segment lost 4 bases and the J segment 5 bases; nucleotides outside the gene matches: 6. The germline V gene has CDR1 SGHRS and CDR2 YFSETQ. This CDR3 comprises 13 residues. CDR3 nucleotides: TGCGCCAGCAGCCGAACAGGGGATGACGAGCAGTACTTC. This encodes CASSRTGDDEQYF.

Notes on this clone: In this CDR3 the conserved last residue, phenylalanine or tryptophan, is missing, so a read error is likely. The DNA is omitted, as the CDR3 cannot be located on it reliably, and the CDR3 follows TCRdb's listing. J is TRBJ1-1 and V is TRBV23-1. TRBV23-1 is filed as an ORF, its function uncertain. The CDR3 numbers 8 amino acids, ends counted. CDR3 sequence: CASSSGYN.

The J gene is TRBJ2-5, the V gene TRBV7-2; the D is unclear. Germline V CDR1 and CDR2: SGHTA, FQGNSA. V was clipped by 4 bases and J by 5 bases, with 11 bases between them. CDR3 size: 13 residues. This CDR3 reads CASSSYRSETQYF. CDR3 bases: TGTGCCAGCAGCTCCTACCGCTCGGAGACCCAGTACTTC.

The chain links TRBV4-3 to TRBJ2-1; 10 bases agree with TRBD2. J gave up 5 bases and V 3 bases, and 4 bases lay outside the gene matches. CDR3 size: 15 residues. Germline CDR1 and CDR2: LGHNA and YSLEER. The DNA of the CDR3 is TGCGCCAGCAGCCAGGATAGCGGGGGGCACAATGAGCAGTTCTTC. Its translation: CASSQDSGGHNEQFF.

CDR3 protein: CASSLEGGGGKETQYF. CDR3 bases: TGCGCCAGCAGCTTGGAGGGAGGGGGAGGAAAGGAGACCCAGTACTTC. V usage is TRBV5-1 and J usage is TRBJ2-5; possible D gene TRBD2, 7 bases. Germline CDR1 is SGHRS and CDR2 is YFSETQ. The ends were cut back, 0 bases at V and 5 bases at J, with 17 bases in the middle. This CDR3 spans 16 amino acids. The variable domain in full, with the rest retrieved from reference TRBV5-1 and TRBJ2-5, is KAGVTQTPRYLIKTRGQQVTLSCSPISGHRSVSWYQQTPGQGLQFLFEYFSETQRNKGNFPGRFSGRQFSNSRSEMNVSTLELGDSALYLCASSLEGGGGKETQYFGPGTRLLVL.

The chain employs TRBV5-6 and TRBJ1-2; 9 bases fit TRBD1. CDR3 size: 15 residues. CDR1 is SGHDT and CDR2 is YYEEEE in the germline V gene. With V trimmed by 5 bases and J by 3 bases, 8 bases remained unmatched. CDR3 in amino acids: CASRPTGGADYGYTF. The CDR3 DNA sequence: TGTGCCAGCAGACCCACAGGGGGCGCGGACTATGGCTACACCTTC.

This clone has more than one count but fewer than ten. CDR3 residues: CASSQGAGAGELFF. The CDR3 DNA reads as TGTGCCAGCAGCCAGGGGGCGGGAGCCGGGGAGCTGTTTTTT. The rearrangement uses TRBV3-1 (or the pseudogene TRBV3-2) and TRBJ2-2; D might be TRBD2 (7 bases). CDR3 length: 14 residues. From germline, CDR1 is LGHDT and CDR2 YNNKEL (reference sequence). Trimming took off 3 bases at V and 6 bases at J, with 11 bases between the two ends.

The chain recombines TRBV18 with TRBJ1-1, with TRBD1 matching over 7 bases. This CDR3 comprises 16 residues. Germline V gene lookup returns CDR1 KGHSH and CDR2 LQKENI. V lost 3 bases and J lost 1; bases outside the gene matches: 8. The CDR3 bases are TGTGCCAGCTCACCGCTTCAAACAGGGGAGAACACTGAAGCTTTCTTT. Amino acids: CASSPLQTGENTEAFF.

This chain uses TRBV28 with TRBJ1-5; 9 bases agree with TRBD1. CDR1 is MDHEN and CDR2 is SYDVKM in the germline V gene. This CDR3 contains 14 residues. The V gene end was trimmed by 4 bases and the J gene end by 7 bases; junction bases not matched to a gene: 5. The CDR3 spells CASSSGQGRQPQHF. The CDR3 DNA reads as TGTGCCAGCAGTTCAGGACAGGGGCGGCAGCCCCAGCATTTT.

The chain employs TRBV10-2 and TRBJ2-5; TRBD2 is a possible D gene (6 bases). CDR3 length: 14 residues. V was clipped by 6 bases and J by 7 bases, with 18 bases between them. CDR1 WSHSY and CDR2 SAAADI come from the germline V gene. In DNA, the CDR3 is TGCGCCAGCAGAGACTGGACGGGAGTAGGGACCCAGTACTTC. Its protein product is CASRDWTGVGTQYF.

The rearrangement links TRBV30 to TRBJ2-5, with D perhaps matching TRBD2 (5 bases). Looked up from germline, CDR1 is GTSNPN and CDR2 is SVGIG (reference sequence). The length of the CDR3 is 13 residues. V lost 5 bases and J 4 bases, leaving 14 bases between the germline ends. The CDR3 DNA is TGTGCCTGGGCCAGTGGAGGCGCAGAGACCCAGTACTTC. Translated, it gives CAWASGGAETQYF.

This chain links TRBV12-3 or TRBV12-4 with TRBJ1-2; D is unclear. V shed 6 bases and J shed 8 bases, with 16 bases lying between them. The CDR3 covers 13 residues. The chain's CDR3 is CASSPNSAGGYTF. The DNA for the CDR3 is TGTGCCAGCAGCCCCAATAGTGCAGGCGGCTACACCTTC.